This TCR beta chain originates from a study of CD8+CD57+ T cells in acquired aplastic anemia. Study-wide background: An average of 3.2 ug of DNA was obtained from sorted CD4+ and CD8+ cells.

The CDR3 is 14 amino acids. Germline assignment: CDR1 SNHLY and CDR2 FYNNEI. Germline trimming cut 3 bases from V and 5 bases from J; bases unmatched to any gene: 6. By flow cytometry, patients selected for sequencing had shown an expansion of CD8+CD57+ cells. Genomic DNA, serving as template, underwent TCR beta VDJ and CDR3 profiling. TCRdb fed the reads into MiXCR, producing one record per CDR3 protein. The sample holds approximately 180,000 distinct CDR3 sequences, less than 60% seen once. This receptor was obtained from a human donor with aplastic anemia. The chain uses TRBV2 and TRBJ1-2; 7 nucleotides agree with TRBD1. The sequencing sample was made of sorted CD4+, CD8+, or CD8+CD57+ T cells (not recorded which) from PBMCs. CDR3 DNA sequence: TGTGCCAGCAGTGACCATAACAGGGGATATGGCTACACCTTC. It encodes CASSDHNRGYGYTF. Filled out from reference TRBV2 and TRBJ1-2, the complete variable domain reads EPEVTQTPSHQVTQMGQEVILRCVPISNHLYFYWYRQILGQKVEFLVSFYNNEISEKSEIFDDQFSVERPDGSNFTLKIRSTKLEDSAMYFCASSDHNRGYGYTFGSGTRLTVV.